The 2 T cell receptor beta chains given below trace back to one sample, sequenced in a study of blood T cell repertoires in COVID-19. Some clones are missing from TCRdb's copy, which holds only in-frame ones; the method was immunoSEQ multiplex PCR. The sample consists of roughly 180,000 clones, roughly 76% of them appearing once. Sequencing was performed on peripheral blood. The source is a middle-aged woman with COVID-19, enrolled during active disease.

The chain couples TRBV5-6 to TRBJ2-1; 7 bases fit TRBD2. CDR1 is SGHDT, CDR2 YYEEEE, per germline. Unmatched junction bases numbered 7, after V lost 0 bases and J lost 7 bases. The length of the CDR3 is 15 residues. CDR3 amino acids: CASSLGNQAGNEQFF. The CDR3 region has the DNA TGTGCCAGCAGCTTGGGCAACCAAGCGGGGAATGAGCAGTTCTTC.

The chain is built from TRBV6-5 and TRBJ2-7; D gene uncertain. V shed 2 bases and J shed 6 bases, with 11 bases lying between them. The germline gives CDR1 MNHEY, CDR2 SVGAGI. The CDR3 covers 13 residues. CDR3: CASSYGRQGEQYF. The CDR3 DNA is TGTGCCAGCAGTTACGGGCGACAAGGCGAGCAGTACTTC.